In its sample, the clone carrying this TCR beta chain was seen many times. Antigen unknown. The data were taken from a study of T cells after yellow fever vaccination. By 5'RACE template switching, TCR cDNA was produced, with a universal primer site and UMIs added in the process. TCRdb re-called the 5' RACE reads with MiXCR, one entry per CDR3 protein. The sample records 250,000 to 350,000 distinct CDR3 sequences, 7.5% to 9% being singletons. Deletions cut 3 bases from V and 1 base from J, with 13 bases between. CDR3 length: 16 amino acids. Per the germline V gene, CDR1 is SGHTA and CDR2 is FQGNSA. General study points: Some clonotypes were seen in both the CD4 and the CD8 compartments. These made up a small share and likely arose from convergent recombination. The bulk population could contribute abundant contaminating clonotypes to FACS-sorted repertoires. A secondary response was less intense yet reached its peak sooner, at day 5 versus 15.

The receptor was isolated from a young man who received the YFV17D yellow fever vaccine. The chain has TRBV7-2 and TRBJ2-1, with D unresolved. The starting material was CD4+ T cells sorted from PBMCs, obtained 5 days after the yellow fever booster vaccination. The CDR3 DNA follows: TGTGCCAGCAGCTTGAGCCCTTCCAGGTCCTACAATGAGCAGTTCTTC. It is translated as CASSLSPSRSYNEQFF.